The clone carrying this TCR beta chain was detected only a few times. At one boundary the junction diverges from the germline segment, which might be a read error. This entry comes from a study of cytomegalovirus exposure and HLA in healthy donors. Primers for the PCR totalled 60 Vbeta and 13 Jbeta. Data came from immunoSEQ multiplex PCR; TCRdb stores just in-frame clones and leaves some out. The sample has roughly 300,000 clones; about nine tenths are singletons. Germline V gene sequence: CDR1 SGHDN, CDR2 FVKESK. The CDR3 consists of 13 residues. The origin of this receptor is a man aged 35-49 years in good health and CMV-seropositive. The specimen sequenced was PBMCs. The rearrangement uses TRBV14 and TRBJ2-1; D gene uncertain. The CDR3 region is CASSQGLYTEQFF. The CDR3 DNA reads as TGTGCCAGCAGCCAAGGACTCTACACTGAGCAGTTCTTC.